Each of the 31 T cell receptor beta chains below was sequenced from the same sample in a study of a mutant IDH1 vaccine in newly diagnosed glioma. Documented time point: week 47, end of study. Every vaccination contained 300 ug of the mutant IDH1 20-mer peptide and was paired with topical imiquimod. Profiling relied on immunoSEQ multiplex PCR, and the TCRdb table lists in-frame clones only, not all of them. The sample shows around 94,000 clones, about 90% of them seen only once. These receptors are not linked to any known antigen. Specimen: PBMCs, collected from a glioma patient whose treatment included an IDH1 peptide vaccine. The receptor set was obtained from a woman in her forties or fifties with glioma.

This clone showed up just once. V gene TRBV7-9 combines with J gene TRBJ2-5; D may correspond to TRBD1 or TRBD2 (5 bases each). The CDR3 sequence is 15 residues long. CDR1 is SEHNR, CDR2 FQNEAQ, per germline (reference sequence). Trimming left V 4 bases short and J 0 bases short, with 12 bases between. The CDR3 nucleotides are TGTGCCAGCAGCTATGGGACGGTGTACCAAGAGACCCAGTACTTC. This gives the protein CASSYGTVYQETQYF.

This sequence joins TRBV7-8 and TRBJ2-2; D is possibly TRBD1 or TRBD2 (6 bases each). The CDR3 has 16 residues. Deletions cut 4 bases from V and 1 base from J, with 13 bases between. Germline V gives CDR1 SGHVS, CDR2 FQNEAQ. CDR3 sequence (DNA): TGTGCCAGCAGCTCAGGGGCGGGAAGGAACACCGGGGAGCTGTTTTTT. It is translated as CASSSGAGRNTGELFF.

V usage is TRBV10-3 and J usage is TRBJ1-2; no firm D call. The CDR3 runs 12 residues. Germline values: CDR1 ENHRY, CDR2 SYGVKD. Trimming left V 7 bases short and J 0 bases short, with 6 bases between. The CDR3 is CAITATNYGYTF. CDR3 DNA: TGTGCCATCACCGCGACTAACTATGGCTACACCTTC.

The chain employs TRBV6-5 and TRBJ2-3, with D tentatively TRBD2 (7 bases). The V end was cut by 0 bases, the J end by 8 bases, with 12 bases between. This CDR3 contains 14 residues. The germline gives CDR1 MNHEY, CDR2 SVGAGI. The CDR3 sequence is CASSYSKGGGTQYF. The CDR3 nucleotides read TGTGCCAGCAGTTACTCGAAGGGGGGGGGTACGCAGTATTTT.

The chain carries TRBV27 and TRBJ2-7; D perhaps matches TRBD2 (5 bases). Per the germline V gene, CDR1 is MNHEY and CDR2 is SMNVEV (reference sequence). The CDR3 totals 13 residues. Deletions cut 6 bases from V and 7 bases from J, with 16 bases between. CDR3 region: CASRRVLLGEQYF. As DNA, the CDR3 is TGTGCCAGCAGGCGGGTCCTCCTGGGGGAGCAGTACTTC.

The V and J genes are TRBV7-8 and TRBJ1-2, with D tentatively TRBD1 (6 bases). V gave up 7 bases and J gave up 4 bases, with 19 bases separating them. This CDR3 spans 15 amino acids. Germline V gene sequence: CDR1 SGHVS, CDR2 FQNEAQ. CDR3 DNA: TGTGCCAGCAAGTTAGAACAGGGTTTAGGCTATGGCTACACCTTC. This codes for CASKLEQGLGYGYTF.

V and J are TRBV6-6 and TRBJ1-5; D is unclear. The CDR3 totals 15 residues. Germline V gene sequence: CDR1 MNHNY, CDR2 SVGAGI (reference sequence). V lost 2 bases and J lost 1, with 9 bases in between. The CDR3 here is CASSYEGESNQPQHF. CDR3 nucleotide sequence: TGTGCCAGCAGTTACGAGGGAGAGAGCAATCAGCCCCAGCATTTT.

The chain employs TRBV19 and TRBJ2-3, with 9 bases aligning to TRBD2. Germline values: CDR1 LNHDA, CDR2 SQIVND (reference sequence). The CDR3 contains 16 residues. V shed 7 bases, J shed 0 bases, and the junction held 8 bases outside the gene matches. CDR3 nucleotide sequence: TGTGCCAGTACCACAGCGGGAGGTGGTAGCACAGATACGCAGTATTTT. It is translated as CASTTAGGGSTDTQYF.

The chain carries TRBV5-6 and TRBJ1-4; D is perhaps TRBD1 (5 bases). The CDR3 loop spans 16 amino acids. Germline V gene lookup returns CDR1 SGHDT and CDR2 YYEEEE. Trimming removed 1 base from V and 8 bases from J, with 18 bases in between. The DNA for the CDR3 is TGTGCCAGCAGCTTGTTTTCAGGGCGCTTGGTAGAAAAACTGTTTTTT. Translation: CASSLFSGRLVEKLFF. The whole variable domain, filled in from reference TRBV5-6 and TRBJ1-4, reads DAGVTQSPTHLIKTRGQQVTLRCSPKSGHDTVSWYQQALGQGPQFIFQYYEEEERQRGNFPDRFSGHQFPNYSSELNVNALLLGDSALYLCASSLFSGRLVEKLFFGSGTQLSVL.

There are a few counts of this clone. This sequence joins TRBV7-9 and TRBJ1-5; 8 bases map to TRBD1. The CDR3 length is 14 residues. Germline V CDR1 and CDR2: SEHNR, FQNEAQ (reference sequence). J gave up 8 bases and V 1 base, and 4 bases lay outside the gene matches. CDR3 coding DNA: TGTGCCAGCAGCTTAGGACAGGGGAAGAAGCCCCAGCATTTT. Its protein is CASSLGQGKKPQHF.

J is TRBJ2-5 and V is TRBV5-1; TRBD1 might be the D (6 bases). The CDR3 contains 14 residues. Between the trimmed V and J ends, which lost 4 bases and 5 bases, there was a span of 15 bases. Per the germline V gene, CDR1 is SGHRS and CDR2 is YFSETQ. CDR3 in DNA: TGCGCCAGCAGCCCGGTGGACAGTCGGGAGACCCAGTACTTC. Its translation is CASSPVDSRETQYF.

CDR3 sequence: CASTSPSGVGVYGYTF. DNA for the CDR3: TGTGCCAGCACCTCCCCGTCGGGGGTGGGCGTTTATGGCTACACCTTC. The J gene is TRBJ1-2, the V gene TRBV28; a weak D match, TRBD1 (5 bases). Trimming took off 7 bases at V and 5 bases at J, with 23 bases between the two ends. This CDR3 has 16 residues. Looked up from germline, CDR1 is MDHEN and CDR2 is SYDVKM.

On this clone: The same CDR3 is also encoded by other DNA sequences in this sample. The V call is TRBV2, the J call TRBJ1-5; D is unclear. V lost 4 bases, J lost 2 bases, and 3 bases lay in between. Germline V gives CDR1 SNHLY, CDR2 FYNNEI. This CDR3 has 12 amino acids. The CDR3 DNA sequence: TGTGCCAGCAGTGGGGGCAATCAGCCCCAGCATTTT. Its translation is CASSGGNQPQHF.

V and J are TRBV4-1 and TRBJ2-7, with D possibly TRBD2 on 5 matching bases. CDR1 MGHRA and CDR2 YSYEKL come from the germline V gene. The CDR3 covers 14 residues. Trimming removed 1 base at V and 7 bases at J, with 14 bases between. The CDR3 DNA is TGCGCCAGCAGCCAAGCCGGGAAGCGGTGGGAGCAGTACTTC. Translation: CASSQAGKRWEQYF.

This chain connects TRBV28 to TRBJ2-7; 12 bases match TRBD2. Trimming cost V 7 bases and J 3 bases; bases outside gene matches: 7. This CDR3 has 15 amino acids. Looked up from germline, CDR1 is MDHEN and CDR2 is SYDVKM. CDR3 residues: CASKRLAGASYEQYF. The DNA of the CDR3 is TGTGCCAGCAAGAGACTAGCGGGAGCAAGCTACGAGCAGTACTTC.

This chain uses TRBV12-5 with TRBJ2-7, with 13 bases lining up with TRBD2. Germline V CDR1 and CDR2: LGHNT, FRNRAP. V dropped 5 bases and J dropped 3; count of bases not matched to a gene: 7. CDR3 length equals 16 residues. The CDR3 here is CASGPGTSGIVYEQYF. For the CDR3, the DNA is TGTGCTAGTGGTCCCGGGACTAGCGGGATTGTCTACGAGCAGTACTTC.

The genes are TRBV27 and TRBJ2-1; 7 bases map to TRBD2. V was clipped by 5 bases and J by 7 bases; unmatched bases: 5. The length of the CDR3 is 13 residues. The germline V gene encodes CDR1 MNHEY and CDR2 SMNVEV (reference sequence). The DNA for the CDR3 is TGTGCCAGCAGTCCTACTAGCGCTAATGAGCAGTTCTTC. It is translated as CASSPTSANEQFF.

This chain joins TRBV6-1 and TRBJ1-2; possible D gene TRBD1, 5 bases. The CDR3 sequence is 13 residues long. The germline gives CDR1 MNHNS, CDR2 SASEGT. V dropped 7 bases and J dropped 3 bases, with 12 bases sitting between them. The CDR3 sequence: CASNPGNDYGYTF. In DNA, the CDR3 is TGTGCCAGCAATCCAGGGAACGACTATGGCTACACCTTC.

V and J are TRBV7-2 and TRBJ1-2, with unresolved D. CDR3 length: 12 residues. Germline V gene sequence: CDR1 SGHTA, CDR2 FQGNSA. V lost 4 bases, J lost 7 bases, and 10 bases lay in between. This CDR3 reads CASSSILFGYTF. The DNA of the CDR3 is TGTGCCAGCAGCTCTATCTTGTTTGGCTACACCTTC.

The V and J genes are TRBV6-1 and TRBJ2-3; D unclear. Germline V CDR1 and CDR2: MNHNS, SASEGT. The CDR3 has 16 amino acids. The V end lost 1 base, the J end lost 2 bases, and 13 bases lay between the germline ends. The CDR3 nucleotides read TGTGCCAGCAGTGAAGTGGGGAATGGGGACACAGATACGCAGTATTTT. Translated, it gives CASSEVGNGDTDTQYF.

This clone was detected only a few times. J is TRBJ1-1 and V is TRBV7-9; a possible D gene is TRBD1 (6 bases). Germline V lookup: CDR1 SEHNR, CDR2 FQNEAQ (reference sequence). Trimming stripped 2 bases from V and 8 bases from J, with 12 bases between. The CDR3 is made up of 13 amino acids. DNA of the CDR3: TGTGCCAGCAGCTTAAACAGAGGGGGAGAAGCTTTCTTT. Translated, it gives CASSLNRGGEAFF.

The V call is TRBV27, the J call TRBJ2-2, with 7 bases lining up with TRBD2. The CDR3 loop spans 17 amino acids. Germline V lookup: CDR1 MNHEY, CDR2 SMNVEV (reference sequence). After removal of 2 bases from V and 3 bases from J, the junction contained 9 bases not matched to a gene. This CDR3 is CASSLVGGRVDTGELFF. For the CDR3, the DNA is TGTGCCAGCAGTTTAGTCGGCGGGAGAGTGGACACCGGGGAGCTGTTTTTT.

The rearrangement joins TRBV7-6 to TRBJ2-5, with no clear D. Deletions cut 1 base from V and 2 bases from J, with 11 bases between. The CDR3 is 15 residues long. From germline, CDR1 is SGHVS and CDR2 FNYEAQ. CDR3 DNA sequence: TGTGCCAGCAGCTTAGTCTTAGGAAATCAAGAGACCCAGTACTTC. This translates into CASSLVLGNQETQYF.

The chain carries TRBV9 and TRBJ2-1, with TRBD2 matching over 9 bases. V shed 0 bases and J 8 bases; nucleotides not matched to a gene: 6. Germline V gene lookup returns CDR1 SGDLS and CDR2 YYNGEE. This CDR3 spans 15 amino acids. CDR3 DNA sequence: TGTGCCAGCAGCGTAGCTAGCGGGGTAGGGGATGAGCAGTTCTTC. Protein product: CASSVASGVGDEQFF.

This clone has just one count. The rearrangement links TRBV2 to TRBJ2-7; 15 bases fit TRBD2. Germline V gene lookup returns CDR1 SNHLY and CDR2 FYNNEI. This CDR3 has 16 amino acids. Trimming at V came to 6 bases and at J to 4 bases, leaving 7 bases not matched to a gene. The CDR3 region has the DNA TGTGCCAGCAGCGCCTCGGGACTAGCGGGAGGTTACGAGCAGTACTTC. It specifies CASSASGLAGGYEQYF.

The chain has TRBV5-4 and TRBJ2-3, with a tentative D call TRBD2 (6 bases). The V end was cut by 4 bases, the J end by 2 bases, with 11 bases between. This CDR3 spans 14 amino acids. CDR1 is SGHNT and CDR2 is YYREEE in the germline V gene (reference sequence). In DNA, the CDR3 is TGTGCCAGCAGCCCGGGACTTTACACAGATACGCAGTATTTT. Its protein is CASSPGLYTDTQYF.

The chain has TRBV10-1 and TRBJ2-7, with D uncertain. V lost 0 bases and J lost 2, with 11 bases in between. Germline CDR1 and CDR2: WNHNN and SYGVQD (reference sequence). The CDR3 consists of 15 residues. CDR3 in amino acids: CASSESTPATYEQYF. CDR3 nucleotide sequence: TGCGCCAGCAGTGAGTCGACCCCGGCTACCTACGAGCAGTACTTC.

The count of this clone is one. The rearrangement links TRBV10-1 to TRBJ2-2, with a weak D call TRBD1 (6 bases). From germline, CDR1 is WNHNN and CDR2 SYGVQD (reference sequence). Trimming shortened V by 4 bases and J by 7 bases, and 13 bases separated the two germline ends. The CDR3 spans 14 residues. CDR3 sequence: CASSATGIHGELFF. CDR3 nucleotides: TGCGCCAGCAGTGCTACAGGGATCCACGGGGAGCTGTTTTTT.

The gene calls are TRBV27 and TRBJ1-2; the D gene is possibly TRBD1 (6 bases). Germline V gene sequence: CDR1 MNHEY, CDR2 SMNVEV (reference sequence). V shed 3 bases and J shed 8 bases, with 13 bases lying between them. CDR3 size: 13 residues. The chain's CDR3 is CASSFWGAGGYTF. CDR3 DNA: TGTGCCAGCAGTTTTTGGGGGGCCGGGGGCTACACCTTC.

V usage is TRBV30 and J usage is TRBJ1-2, with 7 bases identical to TRBD1. V shed 7 bases and J 5 bases; nucleotides not matched to a gene: 10. Germline values: CDR1 GTSNPN, CDR2 SVGIG (reference sequence). CDR3 size: 13 residues. CDR3 DNA: TGTGCCTTCGGGCGGGACAGACCTTATGGCTACACCTTC. It yields the protein CAFGRDRPYGYTF.

CDR3 bases: TGTGCCAGCAGCCCACTGCGGGAGGGAAAACTGTTTTTT. Protein sequence: CASSPLREGKLFF. The chain uses TRBV6-5 and TRBJ1-4; D ambiguous. V was pared by 6 bases and J by 10 bases, with 15 bases between. This CDR3 is 13 amino acids long. Germline V gene lookup returns CDR1 MNHEY and CDR2 SVGAGI.